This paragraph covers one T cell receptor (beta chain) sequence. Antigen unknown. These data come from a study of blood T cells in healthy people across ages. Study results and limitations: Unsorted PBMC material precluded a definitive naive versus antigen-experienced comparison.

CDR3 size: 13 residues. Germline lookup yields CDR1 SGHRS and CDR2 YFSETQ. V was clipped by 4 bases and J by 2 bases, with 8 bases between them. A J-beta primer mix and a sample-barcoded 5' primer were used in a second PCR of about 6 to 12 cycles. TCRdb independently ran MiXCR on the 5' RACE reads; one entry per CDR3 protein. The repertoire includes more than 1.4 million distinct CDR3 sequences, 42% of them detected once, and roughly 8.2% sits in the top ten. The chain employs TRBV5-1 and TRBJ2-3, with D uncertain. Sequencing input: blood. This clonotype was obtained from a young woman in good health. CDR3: CASSARHTDTQYF. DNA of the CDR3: TGCGCCAGCAGCGCGAGACACACAGATACGCAGTATTTT.